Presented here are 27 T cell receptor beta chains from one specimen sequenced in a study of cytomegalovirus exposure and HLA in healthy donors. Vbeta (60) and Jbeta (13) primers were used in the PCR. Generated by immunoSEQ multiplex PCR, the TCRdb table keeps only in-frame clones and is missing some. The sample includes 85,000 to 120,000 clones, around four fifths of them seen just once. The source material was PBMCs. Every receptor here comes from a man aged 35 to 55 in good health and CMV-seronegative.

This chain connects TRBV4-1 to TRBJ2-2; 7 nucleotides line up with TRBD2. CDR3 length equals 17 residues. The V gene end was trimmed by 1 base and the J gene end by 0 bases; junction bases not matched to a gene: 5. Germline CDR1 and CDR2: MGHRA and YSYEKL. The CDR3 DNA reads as TGCGCCAGCAGCCAAGCCAAGGGACTAACGAACACCGGGGAGCTGTTTTTT. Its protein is CASSQAKGLTNTGELFF.

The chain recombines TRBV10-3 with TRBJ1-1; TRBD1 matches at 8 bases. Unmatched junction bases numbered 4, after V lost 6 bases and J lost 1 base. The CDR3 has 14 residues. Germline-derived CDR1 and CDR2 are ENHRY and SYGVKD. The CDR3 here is CAISRGQGNTEAFF. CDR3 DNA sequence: TGTGCCATCAGCAGAGGACAGGGGAACACTGAAGCTTTCTTT.

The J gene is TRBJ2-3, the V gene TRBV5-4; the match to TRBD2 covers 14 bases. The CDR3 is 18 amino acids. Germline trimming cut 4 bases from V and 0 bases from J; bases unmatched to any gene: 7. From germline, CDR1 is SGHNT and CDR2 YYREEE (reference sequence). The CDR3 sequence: CASSPGLAGAYSTDTQYF. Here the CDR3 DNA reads TGTGCCAGCAGCCCGGGACTAGCGGGGGCCTATAGCACAGATACGCAGTATTTT. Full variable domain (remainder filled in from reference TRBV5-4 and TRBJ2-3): ETGVTQSPTHLIKTRGQQVTLRCSSQSGHNTVSWYQQALGQGPQFIFQYYREEENGRGNFPPRFSGLQFPNYSSELNVNALELDDSALYLCASSPGLAGAYSTDTQYFGPGTRLTVL.

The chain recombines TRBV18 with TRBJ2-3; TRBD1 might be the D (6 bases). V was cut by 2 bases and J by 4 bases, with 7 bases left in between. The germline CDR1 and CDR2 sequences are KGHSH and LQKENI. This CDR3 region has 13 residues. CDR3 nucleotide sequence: TGTGCCAGCTCACCAGGACAGTCAGATACGCAGTATTTT. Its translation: CASSPGQSDTQYF. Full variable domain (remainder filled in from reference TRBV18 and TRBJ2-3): NAGVMQNPRHLVRRRGQEARLRCSPMKGHSHVYWYRQLPEEGLKFMVYLQKENIIDESGMPKERFSAEFPKEGPSILRIQQVVRGDSAAYFCASSPGQSDTQYFGPGTRLTVL.

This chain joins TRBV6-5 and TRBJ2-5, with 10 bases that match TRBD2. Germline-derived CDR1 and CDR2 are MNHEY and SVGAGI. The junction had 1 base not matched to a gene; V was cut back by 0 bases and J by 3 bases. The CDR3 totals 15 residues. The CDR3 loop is CASSYSGLAEETQYF. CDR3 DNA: TGTGCCAGCAGTTACTCCGGACTAGCGGAAGAGACCCAGTACTTC.

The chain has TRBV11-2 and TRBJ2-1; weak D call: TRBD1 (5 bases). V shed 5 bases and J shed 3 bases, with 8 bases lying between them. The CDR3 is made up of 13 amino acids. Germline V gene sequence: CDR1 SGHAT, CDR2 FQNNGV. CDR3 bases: TGTGCCAGCAGCCCCGACAGCTACAATGAGCAGTTCTTC. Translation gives CASSPDSYNEQFF.

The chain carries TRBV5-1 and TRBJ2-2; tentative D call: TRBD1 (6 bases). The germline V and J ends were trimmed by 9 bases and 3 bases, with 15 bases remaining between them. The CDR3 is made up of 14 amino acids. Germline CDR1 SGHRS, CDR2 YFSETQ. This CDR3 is CAIRGGLDTGELFF. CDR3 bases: TGCGCCATACGAGGGGGATTAGACACCGGGGAGCTGTTTTTT.

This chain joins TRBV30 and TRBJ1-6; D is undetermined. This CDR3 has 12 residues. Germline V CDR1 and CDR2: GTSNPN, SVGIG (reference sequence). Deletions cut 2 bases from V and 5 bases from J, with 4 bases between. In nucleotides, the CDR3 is TGTGCCTGGAGTCCAGATAATTCACCCCTCCACTTT. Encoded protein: CAWSPDNSPLHF. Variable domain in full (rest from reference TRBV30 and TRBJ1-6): SQTIHQWPATLVQPVGSPLSLECTVEGTSNPNLYWYRQAAGRGLQLLFYSVGIGQISSEVPQNLSASRPQDRQFILSSKKLLLSDSGFYLCAWSPDNSPLHFGNGTRLTVT.

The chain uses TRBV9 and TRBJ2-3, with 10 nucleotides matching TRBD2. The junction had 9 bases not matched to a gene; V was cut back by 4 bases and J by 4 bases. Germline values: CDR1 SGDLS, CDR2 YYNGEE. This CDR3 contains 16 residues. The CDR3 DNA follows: TGTGCCAGCAGCCGAGTAGCGGGGGGTGAGTCAGATACGCAGTATTTT. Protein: CASSRVAGGESDTQYF.

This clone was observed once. CDR3 region: CAMTAQGGITGELFF. The DNA for the CDR3 is TGTGCCATGACTGCACAAGGGGGAATCACCGGGGAGCTGTTTTTT. The chain links TRBV10-3 to TRBJ2-2; tentative D call: TRBD1 (6 bases). Germline V gene sequence: CDR1 ENHRY, CDR2 SYGVKD. Trimming stripped 9 bases from V and 4 bases from J, with 18 bases between. The CDR3 contains 15 residues.

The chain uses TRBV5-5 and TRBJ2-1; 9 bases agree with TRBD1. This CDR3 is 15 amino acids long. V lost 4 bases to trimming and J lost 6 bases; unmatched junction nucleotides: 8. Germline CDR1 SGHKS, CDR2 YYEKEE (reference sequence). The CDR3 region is CASSPREDRGNEQFF. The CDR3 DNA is TGTGCCAGCAGCCCCCGCGAGGACAGGGGCAATGAGCAGTTCTTC.

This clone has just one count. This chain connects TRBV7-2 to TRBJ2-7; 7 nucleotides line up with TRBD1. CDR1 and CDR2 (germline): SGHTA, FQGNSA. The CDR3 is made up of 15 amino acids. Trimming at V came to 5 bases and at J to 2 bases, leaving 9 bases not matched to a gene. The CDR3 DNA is TGTGCCAGCAGCCAGAGAGGGGGCCATCCCTACGAGCAGTACTTC. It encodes CASSQRGGHPYEQYF.

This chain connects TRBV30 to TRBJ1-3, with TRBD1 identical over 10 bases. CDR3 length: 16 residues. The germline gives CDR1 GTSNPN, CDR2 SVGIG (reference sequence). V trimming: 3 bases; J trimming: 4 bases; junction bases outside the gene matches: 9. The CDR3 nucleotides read TGTGCCTGGAGAACCGGGACAGGGGTTCTAGGAAACACCATATATTTT. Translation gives CAWRTGTGVLGNTIYF.

DNA for the CDR3: TGCGCCAGCAGTCTCAGGGTCGAGGAGACCCAGTACTTC. This gives the protein CASSLRVEETQYF. This sequence joins TRBV5-1 and TRBJ2-5, with D possibly matching TRBD1 (5 bases). The V end lost 5 bases, the J end lost 5 bases, and 13 bases lay between the germline ends. Germline values: CDR1 SGHRS, CDR2 YFSETQ. The CDR3 extends over 13 amino acids.

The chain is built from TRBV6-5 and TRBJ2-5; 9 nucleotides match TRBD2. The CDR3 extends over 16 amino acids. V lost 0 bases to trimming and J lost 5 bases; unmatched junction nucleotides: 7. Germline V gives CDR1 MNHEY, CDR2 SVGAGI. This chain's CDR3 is CASSYSAGGPEETQYF. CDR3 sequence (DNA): TGTGCCAGCAGTTACTCGGCGGGGGGGCCCGAGGAGACCCAGTACTTC.

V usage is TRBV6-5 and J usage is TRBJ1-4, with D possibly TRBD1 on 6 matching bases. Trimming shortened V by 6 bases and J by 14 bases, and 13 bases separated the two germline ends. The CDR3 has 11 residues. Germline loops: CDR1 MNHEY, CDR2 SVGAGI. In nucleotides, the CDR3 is TGTGCCAGCAGCGCGGGAGGGGGTCTGTTTTTT. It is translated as CASSAGGGLFF.

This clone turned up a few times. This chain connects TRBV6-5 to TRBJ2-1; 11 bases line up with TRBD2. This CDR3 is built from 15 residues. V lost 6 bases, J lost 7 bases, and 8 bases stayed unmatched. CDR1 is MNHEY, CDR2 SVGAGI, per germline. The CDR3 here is CASRNSGGAWNEQFF. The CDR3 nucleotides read TGTGCCAGCAGAAATAGCGGGGGGGCGTGGAATGAGCAGTTCTTC.

The CDR3 DNA reads TGCGCCAGCAGCGAGGACAGGGGATCTAATTCACCCCTCCACTTT. Protein: CASSEDRGSNSPLHF. V and J are TRBV5-1 and TRBJ1-6; TRBD1 matches at 9 bases. The CDR3 extends over 15 amino acids. Germline-derived CDR1 and CDR2 are SGHRS and YFSETQ. Trimming cost V 4 bases and J 6 bases; bases outside gene matches: 5.

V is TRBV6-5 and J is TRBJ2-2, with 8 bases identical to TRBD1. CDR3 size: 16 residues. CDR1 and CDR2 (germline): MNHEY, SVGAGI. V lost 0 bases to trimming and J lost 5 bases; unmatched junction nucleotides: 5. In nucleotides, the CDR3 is TGTGCCAGCAGTTACTCGACAGGGGAGGTAACCGGGGAGCTGTTTTTT. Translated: CASSYSTGEVTGELFF.

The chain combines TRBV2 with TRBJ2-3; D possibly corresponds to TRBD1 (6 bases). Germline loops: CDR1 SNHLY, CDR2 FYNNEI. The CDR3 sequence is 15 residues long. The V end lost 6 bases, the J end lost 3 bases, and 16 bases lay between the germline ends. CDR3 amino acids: CASSQRTAETDTQYF. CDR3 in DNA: TGTGCCAGCAGCCAGAGGACAGCAGAGACAGATACGCAGTATTTT.

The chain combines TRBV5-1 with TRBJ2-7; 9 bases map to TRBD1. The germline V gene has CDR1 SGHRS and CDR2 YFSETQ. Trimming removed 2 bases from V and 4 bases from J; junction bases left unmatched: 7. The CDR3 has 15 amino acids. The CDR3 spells CASSFLRDRVYEQYF. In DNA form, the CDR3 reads TGCGCCAGCAGCTTTCTCCGGGACAGGGTGTACGAGCAGTACTTC.

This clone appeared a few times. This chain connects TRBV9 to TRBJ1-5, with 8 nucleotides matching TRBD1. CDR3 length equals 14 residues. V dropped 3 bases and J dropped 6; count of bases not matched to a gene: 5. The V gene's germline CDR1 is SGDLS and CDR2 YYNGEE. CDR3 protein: CASSAGQGSQPQHF. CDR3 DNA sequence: TGTGCCAGCAGCGCAGGACAGGGAAGTCAGCCCCAGCATTTT.

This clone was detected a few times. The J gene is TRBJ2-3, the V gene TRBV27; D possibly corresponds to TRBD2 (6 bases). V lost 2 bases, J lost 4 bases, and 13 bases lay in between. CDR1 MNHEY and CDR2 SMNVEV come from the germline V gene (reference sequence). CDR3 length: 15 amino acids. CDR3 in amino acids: CASSLARGRADTQYF. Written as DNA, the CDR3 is TGTGCCAGCAGTTTAGCGCGGGGCAGAGCAGATACGCAGTATTTT.

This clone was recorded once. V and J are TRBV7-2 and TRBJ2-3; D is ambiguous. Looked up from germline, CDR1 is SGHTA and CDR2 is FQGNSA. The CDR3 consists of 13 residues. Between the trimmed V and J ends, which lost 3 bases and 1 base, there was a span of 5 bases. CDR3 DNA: TGTGCCAGCAGCTTGGGCGGCACAGATACGCAGTATTTT. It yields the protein CASSLGGTDTQYF. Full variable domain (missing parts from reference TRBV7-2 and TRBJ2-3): GAGVSQSPSNKVTEKGKDVELRCDPISGHTALYWYRQSLGQGLEFLIYFQGNSAPDKSGLPSDRFSAERTGGSVSTLTIQRTQQEDSAVYLCASSLGGTDTQYFGPGTRLTVL.

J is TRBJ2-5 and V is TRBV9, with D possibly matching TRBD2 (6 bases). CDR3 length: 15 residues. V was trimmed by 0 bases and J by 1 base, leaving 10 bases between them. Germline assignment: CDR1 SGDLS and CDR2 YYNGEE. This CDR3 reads CASSVGRGGQETQYF. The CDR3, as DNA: TGTGCCAGCAGCGTAGGGCGGGGCGGCCAAGAGACCCAGTACTTC. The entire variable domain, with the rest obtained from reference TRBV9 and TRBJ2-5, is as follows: DSGVTQTPKHLITATGQRVTLRCSPRSGDLSVYWYQQSLDQGLQFLIQYYNGEERAKGNILERFSAQQFPDLHSELNLSSLELGDSALYFCASSVGRGGQETQYFGPGTRLLVL.

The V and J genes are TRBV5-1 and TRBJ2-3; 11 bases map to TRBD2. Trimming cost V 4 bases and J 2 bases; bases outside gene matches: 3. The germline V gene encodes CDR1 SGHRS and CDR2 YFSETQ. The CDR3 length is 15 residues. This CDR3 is CASSLSGGDTDTQYF. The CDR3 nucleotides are TGCGCCAGCAGCCTTAGCGGGGGGGACACAGATACGCAGTATTTT.

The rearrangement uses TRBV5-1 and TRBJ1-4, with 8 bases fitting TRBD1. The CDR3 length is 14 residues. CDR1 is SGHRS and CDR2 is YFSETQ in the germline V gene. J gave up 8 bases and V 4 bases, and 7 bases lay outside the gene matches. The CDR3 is CASSTGTGSEKLFF. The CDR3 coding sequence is TGCGCCAGCAGCACCGGGACAGGATCCGAAAAACTGTTTTTT. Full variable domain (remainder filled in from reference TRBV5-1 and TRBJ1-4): KAGVTQTPRYLIKTRGQQVTLSCSPISGHRSVSWYQQTPGQGLQFLFEYFSETQRNKGNFPGRFSGRQFSNSRSEMNVSTLELGDSALYLCASSTGTGSEKLFFGSGTQLSVL.